This TCR beta chain was identified in a study of blood T cell repertoires in COVID-19. The overall study: Donors in the United States, Italy and Spain gave samples during acute or convalescent COVID-19.

The CDR3 runs 14 residues. The V gene lost 5 bases and the J gene lost 7 bases, with 12 bases spanning the gap. Germline CDR1 reads SEHNR; CDR2 reads FQNEAQ (reference sequence). As processed by the authors: Estimated nucleated cell counts came from reference gene primer amplification. The assay was immunoSEQ multiplex PCR, and TCRdb's table has in-frame clones only and misses some. The D gene and trimming were derived from the DNA, and the V and J assignments and clone size from that table. The table shows around 250,000 clones, with 70% to 85% occurring only once. Participants reported their clinical history, and cohort assignment relied on those reports. Donors in Cohort 3 counted as recovered after two negative PCRs, clearance, or symptom resolution.

The chain recombines TRBV7-9 with TRBJ1-6, with a possible D match to TRBD1 (6 bases). Specimen: PBMCs or T cells enriched from blood (not recorded which). The sequence was collected from a man aged 35 to 55 who had recovered from COVID-19. CDR3 loop: CASSPDRTNSPLHF. The CDR3 coding sequence is TGTGCCAGCAGCCCGGACAGAACGAATTCACCCCTCCACTTT.